This T cell receptor (beta chain) was sequenced during a study of CD8 T cells in ankylosing spondylitis. Study-wide results and limits: Made up of about eight highly homologous variants, a TCR beta motif appeared characteristic of ankylosing spondylitis blood.

TCRdb recomputed calls from the 5' RACE reads with MiXCR, one row per CDR3 protein. The table has about 540,000 distinct CDR3 sequences, 10% to 15% seen once. With regard to this clonotype: No antigen is known for it.

Trimming left V 4 bases short and J 0 bases short, with 7 bases between. This CDR3 is built from 14 residues. CDR1 and CDR2 from the germline V gene are LNHDA and SQIVND (reference sequence). Sequenced: blood, either unsorted or a sorted T cell fraction (not recorded which). The chain is built from TRBV19 and TRBJ2-1, with D unclear. This sequence was found in a male donor with ankylosing spondylitis. The CDR3 is CASSNAGSYNEQFF. CDR3 bases: TGTGCCAGTAGTAACGCCGGCTCCTACAATGAGCAGTTCTTC.